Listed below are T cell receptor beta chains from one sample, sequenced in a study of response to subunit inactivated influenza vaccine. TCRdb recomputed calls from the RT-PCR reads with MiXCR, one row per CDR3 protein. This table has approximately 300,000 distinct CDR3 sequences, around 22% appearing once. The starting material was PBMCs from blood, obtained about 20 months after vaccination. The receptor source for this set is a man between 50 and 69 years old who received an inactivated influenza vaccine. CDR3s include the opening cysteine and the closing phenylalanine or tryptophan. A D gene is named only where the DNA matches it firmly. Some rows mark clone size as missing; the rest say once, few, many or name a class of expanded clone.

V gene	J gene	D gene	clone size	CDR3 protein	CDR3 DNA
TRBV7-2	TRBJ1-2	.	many	CASSLIGGVNYGYTF	TGTGCCAGCAGCTTAATAGGAGGGGTTAACTATGGCTACACCTTC
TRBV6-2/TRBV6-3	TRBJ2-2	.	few	CASSRLGWNTGELFF	TGTGCCAGCAGCCGACTAGGATGGAACACCGGGGAGCTGTTTTTT
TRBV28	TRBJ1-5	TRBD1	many	CASSFGTDIIYSNQPQHF	TGTGCCAGCAGTTTCGGGACAGATATTATTTATAGCAATCAGCCCCAGCATTTT
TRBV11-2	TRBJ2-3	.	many	CASSFSVPDTQYF	TGTGCCAGCAGCTTTTCGGTCCCAGATACGCAGTATTTT
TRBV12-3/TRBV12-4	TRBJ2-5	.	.	CASSHTWEETQYF	TGTGCCAGCAGTCATACATGGGAGGAGACCCAGTACTTC
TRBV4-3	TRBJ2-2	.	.	CASSQETRGGNTGELFF	TGCGCCAGCAGCCAAGAGACCAGGGGTGGTAACACCGGGGAGCTGTTTTTT
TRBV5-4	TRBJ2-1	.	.	CASSVDSPAPNEQFF	TGTGCCAGCAGCGTGGACTCGCCGGCTCCCAATGAGCAGTTCTTC
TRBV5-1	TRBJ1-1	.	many	CASSFAATLNTEAFF	TGCGCCAGCAGCTTTGCCGCGACACTGAACACTGAAGCTTTCTTT
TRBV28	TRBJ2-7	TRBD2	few	CASSLWTSGTYEQYF	TGTGCCAGCAGTTTATGGACTAGCGGGACCTACGAGCAGTACTTC
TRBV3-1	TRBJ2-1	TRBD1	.	CASSHDRGFSYNEQFF	TGTGCCAGCAGCCACGACAGGGGGTTCTCCTACAATGAGCAGTTCTTC
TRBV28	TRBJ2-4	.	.	CASSFPQGMAKNIQYF	TGTGCCAGCAGTTTCCCCCAGGGGATGGCCAAAAACATTCAGTACTTC
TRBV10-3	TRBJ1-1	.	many	CAIRRQDTEAFF	TGTGCCATCAGAAGACAGGACACTGAAGCTTTCTTT
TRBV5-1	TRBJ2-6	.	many	CASSLTASGANVLTF	TGCGCCAGCAGCTTAACGGCTTCTGGGGCCAACGTCCTGACTTTC
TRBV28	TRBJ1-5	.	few	CASSLPAGKGNQPQHF	TGTGCCAGCAGTTTGCCCGCGGGGAAGGGCAATCAGCCCCAGCATTTT
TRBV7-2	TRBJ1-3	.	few	CASSSGLAGGSGNTIYF	TGTGCCAGCAGCTCGGGACTGGCTGGAGGCTCTGGAAACACCATATATTTT
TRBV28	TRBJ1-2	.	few	CASTAPRGDGYTF	TGTGCCAGCACGGCACCTCGAGGGGATGGCTACACCTTC
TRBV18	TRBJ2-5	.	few	CASSLAGKETQYF	TGTGCCAGCTCACTTGCAGGAAAAGAGACCCAGTACTTC
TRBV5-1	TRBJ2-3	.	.	CASSVSDSADTQYF	TGCGCCAGCAGCGTATCGGACTCCGCAGATACGCAGTATTTT
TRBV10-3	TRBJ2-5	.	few	CAIKRVDQETQYF	TGTGCCATCAAGCGGGTGGATCAAGAGACCCAGTACTTC
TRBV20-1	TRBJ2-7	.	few	CSALKMEQYF	TGCAGCGCGTTAAAAATGGAGCAGTACTTC
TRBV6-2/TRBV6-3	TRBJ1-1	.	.	CASSTRGPEGTEAFF	TGTGCCAGCTCAACCAGGGGCCCCGAGGGCACTGAAGCTTTCTTT
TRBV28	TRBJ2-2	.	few	CASRGRTNTGELFF	TGTGCCAGCAGGGGAAGGACGAACACCGGGGAGCTGTTTTTT
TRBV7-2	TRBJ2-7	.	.	CASSYGHNYEQYF	TGTGCCAGCAGCTACGGACACAACTACGAGCAGTACTTC
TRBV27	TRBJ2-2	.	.	CASSLSRAGELFF	TGTGCCAGCAGTCTGTCCCGGGCCGGGGAGCTGTTTTTT
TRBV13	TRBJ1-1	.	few	CASSLGSVKAFF	TGTGCCAGCAGCTTAGGCAGTGTCAAAGCTTTCTTT
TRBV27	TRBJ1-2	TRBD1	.	CASRRDRGHGYTF	TGTGCCAGCAGACGGGACAGGGGGCATGGCTACACCTTC
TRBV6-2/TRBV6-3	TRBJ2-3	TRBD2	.	CASSRDYTDTQYF	TGTGCCAGCAGCCGGGACTACACAGATACGCAGTATTTT
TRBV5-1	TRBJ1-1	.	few	CASSLDGGLSTEAFF	TGCGCCAGCAGCCTAGATGGGGGGCTTAGCACTGAAGCTTTCTTT
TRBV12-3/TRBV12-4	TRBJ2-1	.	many	CASSFGGPNEQFF	TGTGCCAGCAGTTTTGGGGGCCCCAATGAGCAGTTCTTC
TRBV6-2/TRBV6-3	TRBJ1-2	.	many	CASSYPSGVYGYTF	TGTGCCAGCAGTTACCCTTCCGGGGTCTATGGCTACACCTTC
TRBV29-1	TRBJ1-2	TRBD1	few	CSVATGGYGYTF	TGCAGCGTCGCAACAGGGGGCTATGGCTACACCTTC
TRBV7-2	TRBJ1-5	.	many	CASSYTTGSNQPQHF	TGTGCCAGCAGCTACACCACTGGGAGCAATCAGCCCCAGCATTTT
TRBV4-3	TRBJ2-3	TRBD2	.	CASSQDRGGRAADTQYF	TGCGCCAGCAGCCAAGATCGGGGCGGGAGGGCCGCAGATACGCAGTATTTT
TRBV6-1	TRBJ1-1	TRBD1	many	CASKRQGGSNTEAFF	TGTGCCAGCAAGCGACAGGGCGGTTCGAACACTGAAGCTTTCTTT
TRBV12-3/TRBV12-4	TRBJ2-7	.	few	CASSIRGQYF	TGTGCCAGCAGCATTAGGGGGCAGTACTTC
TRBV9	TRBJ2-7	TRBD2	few	CASSVEPGLAYEQYF	TGTGCCAGCAGCGTAGAACCGGGACTAGCTTACGAGCAGTACTTC
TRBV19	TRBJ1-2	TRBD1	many	CATRDRGNYGYTF	TGTGCCACCCGGGACAGGGGTAACTATGGCTACACCTTC